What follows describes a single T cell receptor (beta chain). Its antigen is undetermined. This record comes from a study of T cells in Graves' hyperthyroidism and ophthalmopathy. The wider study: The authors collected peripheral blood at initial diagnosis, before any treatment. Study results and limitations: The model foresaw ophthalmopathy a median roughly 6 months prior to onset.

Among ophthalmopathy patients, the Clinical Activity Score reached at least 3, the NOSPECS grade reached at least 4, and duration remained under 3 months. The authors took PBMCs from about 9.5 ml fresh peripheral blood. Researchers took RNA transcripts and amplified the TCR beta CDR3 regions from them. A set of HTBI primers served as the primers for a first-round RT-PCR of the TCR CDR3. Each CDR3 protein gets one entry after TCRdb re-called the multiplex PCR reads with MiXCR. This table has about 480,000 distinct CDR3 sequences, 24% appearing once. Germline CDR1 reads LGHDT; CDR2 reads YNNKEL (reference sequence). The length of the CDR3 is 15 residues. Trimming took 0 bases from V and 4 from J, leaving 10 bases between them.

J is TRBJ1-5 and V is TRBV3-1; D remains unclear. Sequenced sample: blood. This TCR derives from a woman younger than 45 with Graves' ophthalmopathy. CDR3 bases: TGTGCCAGCAGCCAAGATCGGTCAGAAAATCAGCCCCAGCATTTT. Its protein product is CASSQDRSENQPQHF.